What follows are 13 T cell receptor beta chains derived from one specimen sequenced in a study of early T cells in non-severe SARS-CoV-2 infection. TCRdb fed the 5' RACE reads into MiXCR, producing one record per CDR3 protein. The data hold under 70,000 distinct CDR3 sequences, with around 10% observed a single time. The source material was whole blood. Receptors originate from an adult who was a healthcare worker with PCR-confirmed SARS-CoV-2 infection or an uninfected control (not recorded which).

This clonotype was observed many times. The chain uses TRBV24-1 and TRBJ2-3; 7 nucleotides line up with TRBD1. CDR3 size: 13 residues. The ends lost 11 bases at V and 0 bases at J; junction bases unmatched: 4. Germline loops: CDR1 KGHDR, CDR2 SFDVKD. This CDR3 is CANTGESTDTQYF. The CDR3 DNA is TGTGCCAACACAGGGGAGAGCACAGATACGCAGTATTTT.

This clonotype was counted only a few times. The V and J genes are TRBV3-1 and TRBJ2-1; tentative D call: TRBD1 (6 bases). Per germline, CDR1 LGHDT and CDR2 YNNKEL (reference sequence). V was pared by 5 bases and J by 4 bases, with 12 bases between. The CDR3 is made up of 14 amino acids. The CDR3 spells CASSRGTPYNEQFF. CDR3 DNA sequence: TGTGCCAGCAGCAGGGGGACACCTTACAATGAGCAGTTCTTC.

At least ten counts were recorded for this clonotype. This chain links TRBV12-3 or TRBV12-4 with TRBJ2-3, with D tentatively TRBD1 (5 bases). Trimming stripped 6 bases from V and 1 base from J, with 11 bases between. There are 14 residues in the CDR3. The CDR3 region has the DNA TGTGCCAGCAGCCCGACGACAGGCACAGATACGCAGTATTTT. The encoded protein is CASSPTTGTDTQYF.

The chain recombines TRBV18 with TRBJ2-1, with 8 bases that match TRBD2. With V trimmed by 4 bases and J by 6 bases, 14 bases remained unmatched. The CDR3 totals 17 residues. Germline V gene sequence: CDR1 KGHSH, CDR2 LQKENI. CDR3 sequence reads: CASSLSAIAGKVNEQFF. In nucleotides, the CDR3 is TGTGCCAGCTCACTTTCCGCGATAGCGGGGAAGGTCAATGAGCAGTTCTTC.

This clonotype was picked up many times. J is TRBJ2-5 and V is TRBV7-8, with D perhaps matching TRBD1 (6 bases). V was cut by 4 bases and J by 5 bases, with 11 bases left in between. The CDR3 totals 13 residues. Per germline, CDR1 SGHVS and CDR2 FQNEAQ. The DNA of the CDR3 is TGTGCCAGCAGCTCCGGGACACGGGAGACCCAGTACTTC. Amino acids: CASSSGTRETQYF.

In its sample, this clonotype was seen many times. The gene calls are TRBV6-1 and TRBJ1-6; maybe TRBD1 (5 bases). Germline CDR1 reads MNHNS; CDR2 reads SASEGT. V gave up 2 bases and J gave up 3 bases, with 8 bases separating them. This CDR3 region has 15 residues. DNA of the CDR3: TGTGCCAGCAGTGAATCCCAGGGCTATAATTCACCCCTCCACTTT. This translates into CASSESQGYNSPLHF.

This clonotype was found a few times. The chain uses TRBV20-1 and TRBJ2-2, with 7 nucleotides matching TRBD1. The junction had 3 bases not matched to a gene; V was cut back by 4 bases and J by 1 base. CDR1 DFQATT and CDR2 SNEGSKA come from the germline V gene (reference sequence). CDR3 length: 14 residues. As DNA, the CDR3 is TGCAGTGCTACCGGGACAGTGAACACCGGGGAGCTGTTTTTT. This encodes CSATGTVNTGELFF.

This clonotype has a handful of counts. The V call is TRBV3-1, the J call TRBJ2-7; possibly TRBD1 for D (6 bases). Deletions cut 3 bases from V and 2 bases from J, with 8 bases between. The CDR3 contains 13 residues. In germline, CDR1 is LGHDT, CDR2 YNNKEL (reference sequence). CDR3 DNA: TGTGCCAGCAGCCAGCAGGGGACCTACGAGCAGTACTTC. Amino acid sequence: CASSQQGTYEQYF.

This clonotype has more than one count but fewer than ten. The genes are TRBV6-1 and TRBJ1-4; no reliable D call. The CDR3 extends over 15 amino acids. Trimming cost V 6 bases and J 0 bases, with 11 bases left between them. CDR1 is MNHNS, CDR2 SASEGT, per germline. CDR3 nucleotide sequence: TGTGCCAGCAGGAGGTCGGAGGCAACTAATGAAAAACTGTTTTTT. Translating gives CASRRSEATNEKLFF.

In this sample, this clonotype turned up a few times. One end of the junction fails to match germline, which may point to a read error. The chain employs TRBV20-1 and TRBJ2-5, with 10 bases identical to TRBD1. Germline-derived CDR1 and CDR2 are DFQATT and SNEGSKA (reference sequence). This CDR3 has 14 amino acids. CDR3: CSARGTGEWETQYF. The CDR3 DNA sequence: TGTAGTGCCCGCGGGACAGGGGAGTGGGAGACCCAGTACTTC.

At least ten counts were recorded for this clonotype. The chain has TRBV3-1 and TRBJ1-1, with 8 bases matching TRBD1. The germline gives CDR1 LGHDT, CDR2 YNNKEL (reference sequence). V dropped 1 base and J dropped 8; count of bases not matched to a gene: 9. The CDR3 sequence is 15 residues long. The CDR3, as DNA: TGTGCCAGCAGCCAAGGATGGCCGACAGGGGCGGAAGCTTTCTTT. Its translation is CASSQGWPTGAEAFF.

This clonotype was recorded many times. V gene TRBV3-1 combines with J gene TRBJ1-2, with a possible D match to TRBD1 (6 bases). V lost 3 bases to trimming and J lost 2 bases, with 10 bases between them. This CDR3 contains 14 residues. The germline CDR1 and CDR2 sequences are LGHDT and YNNKEL (reference sequence). The DNA for the CDR3 is TGTGCCAGCAGCCAGCAGGGGCCAAACTATGGCTACACCTTC. Protein product: CASSQQGPNYGYTF.

This chain joins TRBV19 and TRBJ1-1, with D hard to call. The CDR3 is made up of 17 amino acids. The germline V gene encodes CDR1 LNHDA and CDR2 SQIVND (reference sequence). Between the trimmed V and J ends, which lost 1 base and 0 bases, there was a span of 15 bases. The CDR3 sequence: CASSIARRRRMNTEAFF. CDR3 nucleotides: TGTGCCAGTAGTATAGCCAGAAGAAGGCGAATGAACACTGAAGCTTTCTTT.